This is a list of T cell receptor beta chains from one sample in a study of CD8 T cells in Susac syndrome. TCRdb analysed the immunoSEQ multiplex PCR reads with MiXCR anew, one entry per CDR3 protein. The sample holds about 140,000 distinct CDR3 sequences, about 95% seen once. Sequencing was carried out using CD4+ T cells from PBMCs. These receptors originate from a human donor with multiple sclerosis. CDR3s include the opening cysteine and the closing phenylalanine or tryptophan. A D gene is named only where the DNA matches it firmly. The listing skips clone size in some rows; elsewhere it reads once, few, many or a size class.

J gene	V gene	clone size	D gene	CDR3 protein	CDR3 DNA
TRBJ2-1	TRBV20-1	NA	TRBD2	CSARSTSGSWNEQFF	TGCAGTGCTAGGTCGACTAGCGGGAGTTGGAATGAGCAGTTCTTC
TRBJ2-7	TRBV20-1	NA	NA	CSGYPGPYEQYF	TGCAGTGGTTATCCGGGCCCCTACGAGCAGTACTTC
TRBJ2-2	TRBV7-9	NA	NA	CASSLRESGELFF	TGTGCCAGCAGCCTCCGGGAATCCGGGGAGCTGTTTTTT
TRBJ2-1	TRBV27	NA	NA	CASSLSTSNEQFF	TGTGCCAGCAGTCTATCGACTAGCAATGAGCAGTTCTTC
TRBJ1-1	TRBV5-1	NA	NA	CASSLVVDTEAFF	TGCGCCAGCAGCTTAGTGGTGGACACTGAAGCTTTCTTT
TRBJ1-2	TRBV29-1	NA	NA	CSVVSGNHGYTF	TGCAGCGTTGTGTCCGGGAACCATGGCTACACCTTC
TRBJ2-1	TRBV20-1	NA	TRBD2	CSARGTSQFF	TGCAGTGCTAGGGGGACTAGCCAGTTCTTC
TRBJ2-7	TRBV5-1	NA	NA	CASSVTRRNYEQYF	TGCGCCAGCAGCGTGACTAGGCGCAACTACGAGCAGTACTTC
TRBJ2-3	TRBV14	NA	NA	CASSLFLGAVSSTDTQYF	TGTGCCAGCAGCCTATTCCTCGGGGCAGTTTCTAGCACAGATACGCAGTATTTT
TRBJ2-5	TRBV3-1	NA	NA	CASSRSQTQYF	TGTGCCAGCAGCAGGTCGCAGACCCAGTACTTC
TRBJ1-2	TRBV24-1	NA	NA	CATPDGTQANYGYTF	TGTGCCACCCCAGACGGAACACAGGCGAACTATGGCTACACCTTC
TRBJ2-7	TRBV9	NA	NA	CASSVGDTRLPEQYF	TGTGCCAGCAGCGTAGGGGACACCCGCCTCCCCGAGCAGTACTTC
TRBJ2-3	TRBV5-1	NA	TRBD1	CASSLGQGRDTQYF	TGCGCCAGCAGCCTTGGACAGGGGAGAGATACGCAGTATTTT
TRBJ1-2	TRBV28	NA	NA	CASRYTRDVYGYTF	TGTGCCAGCAGGTATACCCGGGACGTCTATGGCTACACCTTC
TRBJ1-1	TRBV15	NA	TRBD1	CATSRGGTGKMNTEAFF	TGTGCCACCAGCAGAGGTGGGACAGGGAAAATGAACACTGAAGCTTTCTTT
TRBJ2-7	TRBV5-1	NA	NA	CASSLDTSYEQYF	TGCGCCAGCAGCTTAGATACTAGCTACGAGCAGTACTTC
TRBJ1-6	TRBV7-2	NA	NA	CASSPAGPSNSPLHF	TGTGCCAGCAGCCCAGCGGGACCGAGTAATTCACCCCTCCACTTT
TRBJ2-4	TRBV7-2	NA	NA	CASSLVRGVGNIQYF	TGTGCCAGCAGCTTAGTGAGGGGAGTCGGGAACATTCAGTACTTC
TRBJ1-2	TRBV4-3	NA	NA	CASSQVGSGYTF	TGCGCCAGCAGCCAAGTTGGATCTGGCTACACCTTC
TRBJ2-3	TRBV9	NA	TRBD2	CASSVVSGMTDTQYF	TGTGCCAGCAGCGTAGTTAGCGGGATGACAGATACGCAGTATTTT
TRBJ2-7	TRBV3-1	NA	TRBD2	CASSLGKTSGRSYEQYF	TGTGCCAGCAGCCTCGGTAAGACTAGCGGGAGATCCTACGAGCAGTACTTC
TRBJ1-1	TRBV7-9	NA	NA	CASSTGQREAFF	TGTGCCAGCAGCACAGGACAGCGTGAAGCTTTCTTT
TRBJ2-2	TRBV3-1	NA	NA	CASSQHRDKAGELFF	TGTGCCAGCAGCCAACATCGAGACAAGGCCGGGGAGCTGTTTTTT
TRBJ2-2	TRBV27	NA	NA	CASRLAGPGELFF	TGTGCCAGCCGACTCGCGGGACCCGGGGAGCTGTTTTTT
TRBJ2-4	TRBV18	NA	TRBD1	CASSTQGVKNIQYF	TGTGCCAGCTCAACACAGGGGGTCAAAAACATTCAGTACTTC
TRBJ1-2	TRBV3-1	NA	TRBD1	CASSPWDRQNYGYTF	TGTGCCAGCAGCCCCTGGGACAGGCAGAACTATGGCTACACCTTC
TRBJ2-6	TRBV12-3/TRBV12-4	once	NA	CASSSPGRTSGANVLTF	TGTGCCAGCAGTTCTCCCGGACGTACCTCTGGGGCCAACGTCCTGACTTTC
TRBJ1-5	TRBV12-3/TRBV12-4	NA	TRBD1	CASSRTGGYTQHF	TGTGCCAGCAGTCGGACAGGGGGCTACACCCAGCATTTT
TRBJ2-1	TRBV28	NA	TRBD2	CASRKMAGGYNEQFF	TGTGCCAGCAGGAAGATGGCGGGAGGGTACAATGAGCAGTTCTTC
TRBJ2-7	TRBV29-1	NA	NA	CSVEGGGEQYF	TGCAGCGTTGAGGGAGGAGGGGAGCAGTACTTC
TRBJ1-2	TRBV6-2/TRBV6-3	once	NA	CASRPDGQYGYGYTF	TGTGCCAGCAGACCAGACGGGCAATACGGGTATGGCTACACCTTC
TRBJ2-1	TRBV5-1	NA	NA	CASSSSTSWGDNEQFF	TGCGCCAGCAGCTCCTCGACCTCTTGGGGGGACAATGAGCAGTTCTTC
TRBJ1-4	TRBV27	NA	NA	CASRPRGSGEKLFF	TGTGCCAGCAGACCACGGGGTTCGGGTGAAAAACTGTTTTTT
TRBJ2-3	TRBV5-1	NA	NA	CASSLAGRGGSPSTDTQYF	TGCGCCAGCAGCTTGGCGGGCAGGGGAGGATCACCTAGCACAGATACGCAGTATTTT
TRBJ1-4	TRBV2	NA	TRBD1	CASSSGGAGEKLFF	TGTGCCAGCAGTTCAGGGGGCGCGGGGGAAAAACTGTTTTTT
TRBJ2-7	TRBV20-1	NA	NA	CSASRPGRSYEQYF	TGCAGTGCTAGCCGACCAGGCCGCTCCTACGAGCAGTACTTC
TRBJ1-4	TRBV9	NA	NA	CASKKTELNEKLFF	TGTGCCAGCAAAAAGACGGAACTTAATGAAAAACTGTTTTTT
TRBJ1-1	TRBV20-1	NA	NA	CSAGKEVQGLMNTEAFF	TGCAGTGCTGGTAAAGAAGTCCAGGGATTAATGAACACTGAAGCTTTCTTT
TRBJ2-2	TRBV15	NA	NA	CATSTRGDTGELFF	TGTGCCACCAGCACCAGGGGGGATACCGGGGAGCTGTTTTTT
TRBJ1-4	TRBV7-9	NA	NA	CASRRGSSEKLFF	TGTGCCAGCCGGCGGGGGTCTAGTGAAAAACTGTTTTTT
TRBJ1-1	TRBV9	NA	NA	CASSVGSTPNTEAFF	TGTGCCAGCAGCGTAGGTTCGACCCCGAACACTGAAGCTTTCTTT
TRBJ1-5	TRBV7-9	NA	NA	CASGSGNQPQHF	TGTGCCAGCGGGTCCGGGAATCAGCCCCAGCATTTT
TRBJ2-6	TRBV6-1	NA	NA	CASSTGQRGGSGANVLTF	TGTGCCAGCAGTACCGGTCAGAGGGGGGGCTCTGGGGCCAACGTCCTGACTTTC
TRBJ2-1	TRBV9	NA	NA	CASSPTGTSNEQFF	TGTGCCAGCAGCCCCACCGGGACAAGCAATGAGCAGTTCTTC